A single sample gave rise to the 18 T cell receptor beta chains below, sequenced in a study of blood T cells in healthy people across ages. A second PCR, run for roughly 7 to 11 cycles, used a sample-barcoded 5' primer plus a J-beta primer mix. TCRdb fed the 5' RACE reads into MiXCR, producing one record per CDR3 protein. This table holds over 1,200,000 distinct CDR3 sequences, 59% found once. What was sequenced was blood. Source of these receptors: a man younger than 35 in good health.

This clonotype has more than one count but fewer than ten. The chain links TRBV6-1 to TRBJ2-4, with 7 bases fitting TRBD2. The J call could be wrong; TRBJ2-5 is a better fit for the DNA end. CDR1 is MNHNS and CDR2 is SASEGT in the germline V gene. The CDR3 consists of 14 residues. Here the CDR3 reads CASSDSLARETQYF. The CDR3 nucleotides are TGTGCCAGCAGTGATTCACTAGCGAGAGAGACCCAGTACTTC.

This clonotype has just one count. The V and J genes are TRBV7-8 and TRBJ2-1; TRBD1 matches 11 bases. CDR1 is SGHVS, CDR2 FQNEAQ, per germline. Losses at the gene ends were 6 bases for V and 7 bases for J; bases not matched to a gene: 8. The CDR3 is 15 amino acids. The CDR3 DNA is TGTGCCAGCAGTTCCGGGACAGGGGGGACTAATGAGCAGTTCTTC. It is translated as CASSSGTGGTNEQFF.

V gene TRBV3-1 combines with J gene TRBJ2-1; 9 bases fit TRBD1. Trimming removed 1 base from V and 10 bases from J; junction bases left unmatched: 8. Germline V lookup: CDR1 LGHDT, CDR2 YNNKEL (reference sequence). The CDR3 is 15 amino acids. CDR3 DNA: TGTGCCAGCAGCCAAGGGGGACAGGGATGGGGGGAGCAGTTCTTC. This codes for CASSQGGQGWGEQFF.

This clonotype was observed a few times. The chain uses TRBV27 and TRBJ1-5; possible D gene TRBD1, 6 bases. Trimming shortened V by 3 bases and J by 12 bases, and 18 bases separated the two germline ends. The CDR3 consists of 14 residues. Germline-derived CDR1 and CDR2 are MNHEY and SMNVEV (reference sequence). The CDR3 nucleotides are TGTGCCAGCAGTTTGTTGCCCGGGGGCTCGGACCAGCATTTT. It codes for CASSLLPGGSDQHF.

The V and J genes are TRBV7-9 and TRBJ1-5, with D unclear. The CDR3 is 13 amino acids. Trimming pared 7 bases from V and 7 bases from J, leaving 14 bases between. Germline V gene sequence: CDR1 SEHNR, CDR2 FQNEAQ (reference sequence). The CDR3 sequence is CASNVGLGQPQHF. The CDR3 region has the DNA TGTGCCAGCAACGTCGGACTGGGCCAGCCCCAGCATTTT.

This clonotype turned up a few times. V and J are TRBV7-9 and TRBJ2-7, with D unresolved. This CDR3 is 14 amino acids long. From germline, CDR1 is SEHNR and CDR2 FQNEAQ (reference sequence). Trimming took off 0 bases at V and 2 bases at J, with 8 bases between the two ends. The CDR3 nucleotides are TGTGCCAGCAGCTTAGCACAGAAGCCCTACGAGCAGTACTTC. Translated, it gives CASSLAQKPYEQYF.

The chain couples TRBV6-1 to TRBJ2-1; TRBD2 matches at 11 bases. Germline-derived CDR1 and CDR2 are MNHNS and SASEGT. The CDR3 sequence is 18 residues long. The ends lost 10 bases at V and 7 bases at J; junction bases unmatched: 21. This CDR3 reads CATTGRWGRLAGGNEQFF. DNA of the CDR3: TGTGCCACCACTGGGAGGTGGGGGCGGCTAGCGGGGGGAAATGAGCAGTTCTTC.

The chain is built from TRBV5-1 and TRBJ2-7; D remains unclear. From germline, CDR1 is SGHRS and CDR2 YFSETQ. The CDR3 has 15 amino acids. The ends were cut back, 3 bases at V and 8 bases at J, with 21 bases in the middle. The CDR3 sequence is CASSSFYGSTGQQYF. In nucleotides, the CDR3 is TGCGCCAGCAGCTCCTTCTACGGAAGCACGGGCCAGCAGTACTTC.

The genes are TRBV12-3 or TRBV12-4 and TRBJ2-4; TRBD2 matches at 11 bases. This CDR3 is 16 amino acids long. The V and J ends lost 5 bases and 13 bases, in that order; junction bases with no gene match: 16. This CDR3 is CASSPYGLAGVLEQYF. The CDR3 DNA sequence: TGTGCCAGCAGTCCCTACGGACTAGCGGGTGTTTTGGAGCAGTACTTC.

V usage is TRBV7-2 and J usage is TRBJ2-3; D not resolved. The CDR3 extends over 15 amino acids. V shed 4 bases and J shed 0 bases, with 11 bases lying between them. Germline lookup yields CDR1 SGHTA and CDR2 FQGNSA. The CDR3 loop reads CASSSHYPSTDTQYF. The CDR3 coding sequence is TGTGCCAGCAGCTCCCACTACCCCAGCACAGATACGCAGTATTTT.

V gene TRBV4-2 combines with J gene TRBJ2-5; 9 bases are a match to TRBD2. J lost 2 bases, V lost 0 bases, and 7 bases had no gene match. Germline V gene sequence: CDR1 LGHNA, CDR2 YNFKEQ. The CDR3 is 17 residues long. CDR3 loop: CASSQDSLAGPQETQYF. CDR3 sequence (DNA): TGTGCCAGCAGCCAAGATTCCCTAGCGGGGCCACAAGAGACCCAGTACTTC.

The V and J genes are TRBV7-2 and TRBJ2-7; the D gene is possibly TRBD2 (6 bases). CDR3 length: 13 amino acids. Germline lookup yields CDR1 SGHTA and CDR2 FQGNSA. V lost 4 bases, J lost 5 bases, and 12 bases lay in between. This CDR3 reads CASSSTRIDEQYF. CDR3 DNA sequence: TGTGCCAGCAGCTCGACTAGAATTGACGAGCAGTACTTC.

This chain uses TRBV5-1 with TRBJ2-1, with 8 bases identical to TRBD2. Germline V gives CDR1 SGHRS, CDR2 YFSETQ. This CDR3 is built from 18 residues. The V segment lost 4 bases and the J segment 2 bases; nucleotides outside the gene matches: 14. The CDR3 DNA reads TGCGCCAGCAGCCTGTCGGAAAACGTGCGGGGGGCCTACAATGAGCAGTTCTTC. It yields the protein CASSLSENVRGAYNEQFF.

V and J are TRBV7-8 and TRBJ2-5; the D call may be TRBD1 or TRBD2 (5 bases each). The CDR3 length is 15 residues. Trimming left V 5 bases short and J 0 bases short, with 13 bases between. Germline loops: CDR1 SGHVS, CDR2 FQNEAQ. The CDR3 DNA reads as TGTGCCAGCAGCCGGGGACGGTGGAACCAAGAGACCCAGTACTTC. This encodes CASSRGRWNQETQYF.

The rearrangement uses TRBV30 and TRBJ1-2, with D possibly being TRBD1 (5 bases). Germline CDR1 GTSNPN, CDR2 SVGIG (reference sequence). V was pared by 0 bases and J by 3 bases, with 8 bases between. The CDR3 has 13 residues. CDR3 amino acids: CAWSVLGDYGYTF. The CDR3 nucleotides are TGTGCCTGGAGTGTACTAGGGGACTATGGCTACACCTTC. The variable domain in full, completed from reference TRBV30 and TRBJ1-2, reads SQTIHQWPATLVQPVGSPLSLECTVEGTSNPNLYWYRQAAGRGLQLLFYSVGIGQISSEVPQNLSASRPQDRQFILSSKKLLLSDSGFYLCAWSVLGDYGYTFGSGTRLTVV.

The J gene is TRBJ2-7, the V gene TRBV2; tentatively, D is TRBD1 (5 bases). Judging by the DNA end, TRBJ2-5 fits better; the J call may be wrong. This CDR3 contains 13 residues. The V gene's germline CDR1 is SNHLY and CDR2 FYNNEI. The CDR3 spells CASSARQLETQYF. In nucleotides, the CDR3 is TGTGCCAGCAGTGCAAGACAGTTAGAGACCCAGTACTTC.

This rearrangement joins TRBV27 to TRBJ2-1; D gene unclear. Germline-derived CDR1 and CDR2 are MNHEY and SMNVEV (reference sequence). V was trimmed by 6 bases and J by 8 bases, leaving 17 bases between them. The CDR3 totals 14 residues. CDR3 in amino acids: CASSPIDRVDEQFF. The CDR3 DNA reads TGTGCCAGCAGCCCCATCGATCGGGTCGATGAGCAGTTCTTC.

The chain links TRBV9 to TRBJ2-4; 12 bases agree with TRBD1. The CDR3 consists of 18 residues. Unmatched junction bases numbered 21, after V lost 4 bases and J lost 13 bases. Germline assignment: CDR1 SGDLS and CDR2 YYNGEE. The CDR3 sequence: CASSPRGYLRDRGLEQYF. CDR3 nucleotides: TGTGCCAGCAGCCCTAGGGGGTATTTACGGGACAGGGGGCTAGAGCAGTACTTC. Full variable domain (missing parts from reference TRBV9 and TRBJ2-4): DSGVTQTPKHLITATGQRVTLRCSPRSGDLSVYWYQQSLDQGLQFLIQYYNGEERAKGNILERFSAQQFPDLHSELNLSSLELGDSALYFCASSPRGYLRDRGLEQYFGAGTRLSVL.